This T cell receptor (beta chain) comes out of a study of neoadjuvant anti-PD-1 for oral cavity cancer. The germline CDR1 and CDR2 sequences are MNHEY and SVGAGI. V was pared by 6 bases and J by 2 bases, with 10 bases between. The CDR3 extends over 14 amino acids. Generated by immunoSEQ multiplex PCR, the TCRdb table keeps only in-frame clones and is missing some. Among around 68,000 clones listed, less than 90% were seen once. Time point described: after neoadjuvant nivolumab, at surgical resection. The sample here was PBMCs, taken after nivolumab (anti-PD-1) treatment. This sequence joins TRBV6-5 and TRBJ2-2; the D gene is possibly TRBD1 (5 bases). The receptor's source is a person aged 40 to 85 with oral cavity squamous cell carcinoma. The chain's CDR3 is CASRTTVNTGELFF. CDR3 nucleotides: TGTGCCAGCAGGACGACAGTTAACACCGGGGAGCTGTTTTTT.